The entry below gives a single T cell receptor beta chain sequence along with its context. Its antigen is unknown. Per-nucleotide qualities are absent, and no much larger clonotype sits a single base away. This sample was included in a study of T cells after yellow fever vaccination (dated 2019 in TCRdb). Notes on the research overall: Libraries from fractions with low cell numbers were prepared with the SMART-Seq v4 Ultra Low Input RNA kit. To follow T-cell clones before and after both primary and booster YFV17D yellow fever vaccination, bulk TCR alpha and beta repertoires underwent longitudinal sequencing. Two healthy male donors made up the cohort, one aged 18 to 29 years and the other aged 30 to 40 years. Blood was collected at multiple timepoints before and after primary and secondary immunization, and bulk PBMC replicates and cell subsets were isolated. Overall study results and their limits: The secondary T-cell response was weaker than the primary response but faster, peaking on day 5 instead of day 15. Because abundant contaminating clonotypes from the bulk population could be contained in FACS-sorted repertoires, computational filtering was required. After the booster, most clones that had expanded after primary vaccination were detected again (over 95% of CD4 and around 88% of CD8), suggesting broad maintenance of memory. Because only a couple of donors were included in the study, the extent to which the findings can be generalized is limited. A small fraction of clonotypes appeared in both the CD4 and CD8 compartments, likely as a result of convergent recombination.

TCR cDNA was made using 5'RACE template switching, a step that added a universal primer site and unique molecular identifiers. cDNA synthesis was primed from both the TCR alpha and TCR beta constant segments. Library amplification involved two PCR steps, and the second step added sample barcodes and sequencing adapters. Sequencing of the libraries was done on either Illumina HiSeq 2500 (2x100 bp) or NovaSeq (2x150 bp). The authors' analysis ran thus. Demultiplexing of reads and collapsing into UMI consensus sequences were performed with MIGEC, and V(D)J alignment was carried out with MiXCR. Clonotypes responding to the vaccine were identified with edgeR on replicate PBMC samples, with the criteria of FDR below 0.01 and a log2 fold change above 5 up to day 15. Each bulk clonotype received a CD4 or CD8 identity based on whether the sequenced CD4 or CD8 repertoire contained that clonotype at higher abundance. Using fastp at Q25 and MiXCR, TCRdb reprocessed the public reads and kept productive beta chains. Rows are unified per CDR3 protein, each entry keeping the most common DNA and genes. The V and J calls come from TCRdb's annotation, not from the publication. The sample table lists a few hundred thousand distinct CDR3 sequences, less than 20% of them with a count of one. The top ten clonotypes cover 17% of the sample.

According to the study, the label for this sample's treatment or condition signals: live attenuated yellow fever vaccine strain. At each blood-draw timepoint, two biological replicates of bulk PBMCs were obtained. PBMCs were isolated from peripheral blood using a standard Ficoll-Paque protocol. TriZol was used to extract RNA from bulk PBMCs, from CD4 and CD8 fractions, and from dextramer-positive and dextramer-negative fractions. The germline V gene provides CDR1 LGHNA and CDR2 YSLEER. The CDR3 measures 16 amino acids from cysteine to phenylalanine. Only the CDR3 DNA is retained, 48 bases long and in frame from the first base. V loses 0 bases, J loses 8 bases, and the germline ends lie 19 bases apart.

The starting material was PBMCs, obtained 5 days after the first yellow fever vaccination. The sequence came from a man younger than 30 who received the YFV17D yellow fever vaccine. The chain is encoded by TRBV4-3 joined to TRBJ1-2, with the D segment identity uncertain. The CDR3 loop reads CASSQDFRRELQGYTF. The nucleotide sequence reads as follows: TGCGCCAGCAGCCAAGACTTTCGAAGAGAGCTACAGGGCTACACCTTC.